These 5 T cell receptor beta chains came from one sample sequenced in a study of blood T cell repertoires in COVID-19 (dated by TCRdb to 2019 to 2021). Receptors were amplified or captured by the immunoSEQ multiplex PCR assay. TCRdb stores this immuneACCESS table with in-frame sequences only. Part of the clones is absent; in the studies checked, under half of the shortfall reflects unresolved V genes, and no reason is known for the rest. This sample is represented by approximately 250,000 clones; 70% to 90% of them were singletons. The ten largest clones capture about 2.3% of the sample. The sequenced sample consisted of PBMCs or T cells enriched from blood (not recorded which). These receptors all stem from a woman aged 40 to 49 with acute COVID-19.

On this clone itself: The sample carries other DNA sequences with the same CDR3. The chain links TRBV9 to TRBJ1-2, with 9 bases aligning to TRBD1. The CDR3 is 13 residues long. Germline CDR1 and CDR2: SGDLS and YYNGEE. After removal of 4 bases from V and 8 bases from J, the junction contained 6 bases not matched to a gene. The DNA of the CDR3 is TGTGCCAGCAGCCCCGGGACAGGGTACGGCTACACCTTC. It encodes CASSPGTGYGYTF.

The CDR3 loop is CASSLYGHQETQYF. Here the CDR3 DNA reads TGCGCCAGCAGCTTGTACGGTCACCAAGAGACCCAGTACTTC. The chain carries TRBV5-1 and TRBJ2-5; the D is unclear. The CDR3 extends over 14 amino acids. The germline V and J ends were trimmed by 1 base and 0 bases, with 7 bases remaining between them. Germline V gene data show CDR1 as SGHRS and CDR2 as YFSETQ. Filled out from reference TRBV5-1 and TRBJ2-5, the complete variable domain reads KAGVTQTPRYLIKTRGQQVTLSCSPISGHRSVSWYQQTPGQGLQFLFEYFSETQRNKGNFPGRFSGRQFSNSRSEMNVSTLELGDSALYLCASSLYGHQETQYFGPGTRLLVL.

The chain uses TRBV2 and TRBJ2-5; maybe TRBD2 (5 bases). Per germline, CDR1 SNHLY and CDR2 FYNNEI. The CDR3 consists of 13 residues. V was pared by 0 bases and J by 9 bases, with 11 bases between. In DNA form, the CDR3 reads TGTGCCAGCAGTGAAGCGGTGGGAGCGGCCCAGTACTTC. It yields the protein CASSEAVGAAQYF. Drawing the rest from reference TRBV2 and TRBJ2-5, the complete variable domain is EPEVTQTPSHQVTQMGQEVILRCVPISNHLYFYWYRQILGQKVEFLVSFYNNEISEKSEIFDDQFSVERPDGSNFTLKIRSTKLEDSAMYFCASSEAVGAAQYFGPGTRLLVL.

The V and J genes are TRBV7-2 and TRBJ1-3; 7 bases are shared with TRBD1. The CDR3 covers 15 residues. V was pared by 4 bases and J by 2 bases, with 5 bases of the junction left unmatched. Looked up from germline, CDR1 is SGHTA and CDR2 is FQGNSA. CDR3 bases: TGTGCCAGCAGCTCGCAGGGGGTAGCTGGAAACACCATATATTTT. Protein: CASSSQGVAGNTIYF.

The V gene is TRBV3-1 (or the pseudogene TRBV3-2), the J gene TRBJ2-7; D gene unclear. This CDR3 has 14 amino acids. Germline CDR1 is LGHDT and CDR2 is YNNKEL (reference sequence). The V end lost 0 bases, the J end lost 0 bases, and 6 bases lay between the germline ends. CDR3 coding DNA: TGTGCCAGCAGCCAAGATTACTACTCCTACGAGCAGTACTTC. It codes for CASSQDYYSYEQYF.